The present T cell receptor beta chain was sequenced within a study of shared clonotypes between healthy human individuals. General study points: Generally, estimated richness proved larger in naive subsets than it did in memory subsets.

As defined, naive CD8 cells were CD45RO-negative and positively selected for CCR7, with terminally differentiated effector memory CD45RA+ cells excluded. Comments on this clone: The antigen remains unidentified.

This CDR3 comprises 13 residues. In germline, CDR1 is LGHNT, CDR2 FRNRAP. V dropped 6 bases and J dropped 3; count of bases not matched to a gene: 4. For every subset, genomic DNA was evenly distributed across several immunoSEQ plates. Method: immunoSEQ multiplex PCR; TCRdb's copy keeps in-frame clones and lacks some. The sample lists 630,000 or so clones, about 98% occurring once. This chain uses TRBV12-5 with TRBJ1-1; TRBD1 matches 7 bases. This TCR was recovered from a man younger than 45 in good health. Sequenced material: naive CD8+ T cells sorted from blood. CDR3 DNA sequence: TGTGCTAGTGGATTTGGGACAGACACTGAAGCTTTCTTT. It encodes CASGFGTDTEAFF.